The next 20 T cell receptor beta chains were all read from a single sample in a study of control samples from healthy donors and cancer patients. Some clones are missing from TCRdb's copy, which holds only in-frame ones; the method was immunoSEQ multiplex PCR. The sample lists roughly 150,000 clones, about nine tenths seen once, with around 4.6% in the top ten. Sequenced sample: blood. All receptors come from a man aged 30-40 years in good health.

The V and J genes are TRBV7-9 and TRBJ1-1, with 7 bases identical to TRBD1. The CDR3 sequence is 15 residues long. Looked up from germline, CDR1 is SEHNR and CDR2 is FQNEAQ (reference sequence). The ends lost 1 base at V and 4 bases at J; junction bases unmatched: 6. Here the CDR3 DNA reads TGTGCCAGCAGCTTAGGTCCAGGGGGAACCACTGAAGCTTTCTTT. Protein sequence: CASSLGPGGTTEAFF.

The chain joins TRBV5-1 to TRBJ2-5, with D tentatively TRBD1 or TRBD2 (6 bases each). The CDR3 length is 15 residues. Germline V gene lookup returns CDR1 SGHRS and CDR2 YFSETQ. The V end was cut by 0 bases, the J end by 2 bases, with 11 bases between. The CDR3 sequence is CASSLGGAGQETQYF. In DNA, the CDR3 is TGCGCCAGCAGCTTGGGGGGGGCTGGGCAAGAGACCCAGTACTTC.

The V gene is TRBV27, the J gene TRBJ2-5, with D uncertain. CDR1 is MNHEY and CDR2 is SMNVEV in the germline V gene (reference sequence). Trimming took 5 bases from V and 5 from J, leaving 15 bases between them. The CDR3 spans 14 residues. The DNA of the CDR3 is TGTGCCAGCAGTCCCCAGGAGTGGTGGGAGACCCAGTACTTC. It specifies CASSPQEWWETQYF.

The rearrangement uses TRBV5-6 and TRBJ1-3; the D is unclear. CDR1 and CDR2 from the germline V gene are SGHDT and YYEEEE. CDR3 size: 15 residues. Trimming removed 0 bases from V and 1 base from J, with 8 bases in between. The DNA for the CDR3 is TGTGCCAGCAGCTTGGGAGCGAATTCTGGAAACACCATATATTTT. This gives the protein CASSLGANSGNTIYF.

This chain connects TRBV6-5 to TRBJ2-7, with 7 bases that match TRBD2. Germline-derived CDR1 and CDR2 are MNHEY and SVGAGI. The CDR3 totals 15 residues. Trimming took 0 bases from V and 0 from J; bases not matched to a gene: 2. The CDR3 DNA follows: TGTGCCAGCAGTTACTCCGGCGGGAGCTCCTACGAGCAGTACTTC. As protein: CASSYSGGSSYEQYF.

The table lists this clone with a count of one. J is TRBJ2-5 and V is TRBV7-6; D gene unclear. CDR3 size: 11 residues. Germline CDR1 is SGHVS and CDR2 is FNYEAQ. Trimming stripped 5 bases from V and 2 bases from J, with 3 bases between. CDR3 coding DNA: TGTGCCAGCAGCCAGCAAGAGACCCAGTACTTC. Its translation is CASSQQETQYF.

This clone was seen a single time. The chain recombines TRBV5-6 with TRBJ1-5; 8 nucleotides match TRBD1. Losses at the gene ends were 4 bases for V and 9 bases for J; bases not matched to a gene: 6. Per germline, CDR1 SGHDT and CDR2 YYEEEE. CDR3 length: 13 amino acids. CDR3 in DNA: TGTGCCAGCAGCGCGGACAGGGTTCGGCCCCAGCATTTT. Its protein is CASSADRVRPQHF.

This clone is a singleton in its sample. This CDR3 reads CSGGTGSREKLFF. The CDR3 DNA follows: TGCAGCGGTGGGACAGGGAGTCGGGAAAAACTGTTTTTT. The chain employs TRBV29-1 and TRBJ1-4; 9 nucleotides line up with TRBD1. Per the germline V gene, CDR1 is SQVTM and CDR2 is ANQGSEA. With 7 bases clipped from V and 8 bases from J, the junction kept 8 bases outside the gene matches. The CDR3 spans 13 residues.

This chain links TRBV5-4 with TRBJ2-1; the match to TRBD1 covers 7 bases. The CDR3 consists of 14 residues. V lost 4 bases to trimming and J lost 1 base; unmatched junction nucleotides: 2. Germline loops: CDR1 SGHNT, CDR2 YYREEE (reference sequence). CDR3 coding DNA: TGTGCCAGCAGCCAACAGGGGTCCTACAATGAGCAGTTCTTC. Amino acids: CASSQQGSYNEQFF.

V and J are TRBV5-1 and TRBJ1-2, with 8 bases fitting TRBD1. The V and J ends lost 4 bases and 0 bases, in that order; junction bases with no gene match: 11. From germline, CDR1 is SGHRS and CDR2 YFSETQ. This CDR3 has 17 amino acids. The CDR3 sequence is CASSAVTGAIANYGYTF. CDR3 DNA: TGCGCCAGCAGCGCTGTGACAGGGGCGATAGCTAACTATGGCTACACCTTC.

The V and J genes are TRBV2 and TRBJ2-7, with D perhaps being TRBD1 or TRBD2 (5 bases each). This CDR3 spans 18 amino acids. Germline V gene lookup returns CDR1 SNHLY and CDR2 FYNNEI. V shed 5 bases and J shed 0 bases, with 23 bases lying between them. The CDR3 spells CASSPIPGPRFGSYEQYF. The CDR3 DNA follows: TGTGCCAGCAGTCCTATACCGGGACCCCGTTTCGGCTCCTACGAGCAGTACTTC.

In its sample, this clone was seen once. V gene TRBV19 combines with J gene TRBJ2-3; D uncertain. Per germline, CDR1 LNHDA and CDR2 SQIVND (reference sequence). The CDR3 spans 13 residues. V shed 6 bases and J shed 2 bases, with 9 bases lying between them. In DNA form, the CDR3 reads TGTGCCAGTAGGCTGGTCCCCACAGATACGCAGTATTTT. This translates into CASRLVPTDTQYF.

The chain joins TRBV5-6 to TRBJ1-1; no clear D gene. CDR3 length: 15 residues. Germline CDR1 SGHDT, CDR2 YYEEEE. V was shortened by 4 bases and J by 1 base, with 14 bases between the two germline ends. The CDR3 here is CASSPGGPANTEAFF. CDR3 coding DNA: TGTGCCAGCAGCCCGGGCGGTCCGGCGAACACTGAAGCTTTCTTT.

The genes are TRBV7-9 and TRBJ2-1; D may be TRBD1 (6 bases). V lost 5 bases and J 0 bases, leaving 23 bases between the germline ends. Germline loops: CDR1 SEHNR, CDR2 FQNEAQ (reference sequence). This CDR3 contains 19 residues. The CDR3 DNA sequence: TGTGCCAGCAGCGGTTCGGCCTGGACAGACCTACCCTCCTACAATGAGCAGTTCTTC. Protein sequence: CASSGSAWTDLPSYNEQFF.

This chain links TRBV27 with TRBJ1-4; 7 bases align to TRBD1. CDR1 MNHEY and CDR2 SMNVEV come from the germline V gene (reference sequence). This CDR3 spans 17 amino acids. The V gene end was trimmed by 2 bases and the J gene end by 0 bases; junction bases not matched to a gene: 6. The CDR3 is CASSLRTGGATNEKLFF. CDR3 sequence (DNA): TGTGCCAGCAGTTTAAGGACAGGTGGGGCAACTAATGAAAAACTGTTTTTT.

This clone occurred once. This rearrangement joins TRBV6-5 to TRBJ2-5; 10 bases agree with TRBD2. J gave up 5 bases and V 6 bases, and 9 bases lay outside the gene matches. This CDR3 spans 15 amino acids. Germline CDR1 reads MNHEY; CDR2 reads SVGAGI. CDR3 region: CASRIQRGGRETQYF. The CDR3 DNA is TGTGCCAGCAGGATCCAGCGGGGGGGGCGGGAGACCCAGTACTTC.

This clone appeared a single time. The rearrangement joins TRBV5-1 to TRBJ2-7; D remains ambiguous. The CDR3 loop spans 11 amino acids. The V end lost 0 bases, the J end lost 5 bases, and 3 bases lay between the germline ends. Germline assignment: CDR1 SGHRS and CDR2 YFSETQ. The CDR3: CASSLGDEQYF. In DNA, the CDR3 is TGCGCCAGCAGCTTGGGAGACGAGCAGTACTTC.

The chain is built from TRBV5-5 and TRBJ2-5, with no clear D. The CDR3 has 12 residues. The germline V gene has CDR1 SGHKS and CDR2 YYEKEE (reference sequence). V shed 3 bases and J shed 5 bases, with 8 bases lying between them. The CDR3 coding sequence is TGTGCCAGCAGCTCCTTTCCGGAGACCCAGTACTTC. Its translation: CASSSFPETQYF. Based on the CDR3 plus reference TRBV5-5 and TRBJ2-5, the full variable domain is DAGVTQSPTHLIKTRGQQVTLRCSPISGHKSVSWYQQVLGQGPQFIFQYYEKEERGRGNFPDRFSARQFPNYSSELNVNALLLGDSALYLCASSSFPETQYFGPGTRLLVL.

This clone was seen a few times. V gene TRBV6-4 combines with J gene TRBJ2-3; D perhaps matches TRBD2 (5 bases). Trimming took 2 bases from V and 0 from J, leaving 6 bases between them. This CDR3 comprises 14 residues. Germline V gives CDR1 MRHNA, CDR2 SNTAGT. CDR3 protein: CASSDGLSTDTQYF. CDR3 sequence (DNA): TGTGCCAGCAGTGACGGACTCAGCACAGATACGCAGTATTTT.

This clone appeared a single time. The V gene is TRBV6-5, the J gene TRBJ1-5; D uncertain. This CDR3 is built from 13 residues. V shed 6 bases and J shed 5 bases, with 11 bases lying between them. CDR1 and CDR2 (germline): MNHEY, SVGAGI. This chain's CDR3 is CASRGRVDQPQHF. For the CDR3, the DNA is TGTGCCAGCAGAGGGAGGGTGGATCAGCCCCAGCATTTT.